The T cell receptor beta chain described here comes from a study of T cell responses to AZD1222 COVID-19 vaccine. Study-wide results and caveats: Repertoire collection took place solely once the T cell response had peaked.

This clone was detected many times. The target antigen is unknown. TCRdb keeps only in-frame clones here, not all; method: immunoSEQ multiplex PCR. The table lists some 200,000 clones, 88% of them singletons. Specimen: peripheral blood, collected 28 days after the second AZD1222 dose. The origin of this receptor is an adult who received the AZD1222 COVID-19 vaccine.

CDR3 region: CASSQEDMRAANYGYTF. The CDR3 nucleotides are TGTGCCAGCAGCCAAGAGGATATGAGGGCCGCTAACTATGGCTACACCTTC. The chain combines TRBV3-1 (or the pseudogene TRBV3-2) with TRBJ1-2, with D unresolved. Germline assignment: CDR1 LGHDT and CDR2 YNNKEL (reference sequence). Deletions cut 0 bases from V and 0 bases from J, with 14 bases between. The CDR3 has 17 residues.